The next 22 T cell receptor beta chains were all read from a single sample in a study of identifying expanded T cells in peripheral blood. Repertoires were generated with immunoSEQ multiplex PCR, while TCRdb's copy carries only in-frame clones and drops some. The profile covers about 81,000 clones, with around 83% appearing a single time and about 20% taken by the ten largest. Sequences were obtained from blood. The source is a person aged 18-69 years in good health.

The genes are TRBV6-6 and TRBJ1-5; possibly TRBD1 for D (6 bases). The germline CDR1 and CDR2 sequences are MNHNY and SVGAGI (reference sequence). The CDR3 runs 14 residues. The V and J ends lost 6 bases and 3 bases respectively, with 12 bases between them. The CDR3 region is CASRIRDTNQPQHF. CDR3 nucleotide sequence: TGTGCCAGCAGAATCCGGGACACCAATCAGCCCCAGCATTTT.

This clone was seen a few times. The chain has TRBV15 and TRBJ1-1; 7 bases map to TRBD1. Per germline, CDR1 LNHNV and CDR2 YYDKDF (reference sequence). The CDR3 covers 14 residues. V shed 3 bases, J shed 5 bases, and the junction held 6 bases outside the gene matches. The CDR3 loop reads CATSRDTGVTEAFF. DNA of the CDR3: TGTGCCACCAGCAGGGATACAGGGGTGACTGAAGCTTTCTTT.

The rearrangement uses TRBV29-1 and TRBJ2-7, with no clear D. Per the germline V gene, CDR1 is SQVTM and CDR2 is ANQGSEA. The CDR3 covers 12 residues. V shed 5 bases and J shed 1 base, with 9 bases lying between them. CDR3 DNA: TGCAGCGTTCGTCCAGATTCCTACGAGCAGTACTTC. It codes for CSVRPDSYEQYF.

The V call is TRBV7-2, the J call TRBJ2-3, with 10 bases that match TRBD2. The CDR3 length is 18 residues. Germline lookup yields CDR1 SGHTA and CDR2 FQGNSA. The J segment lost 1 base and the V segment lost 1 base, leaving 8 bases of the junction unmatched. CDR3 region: CASSLEASGRRGTDTQYF. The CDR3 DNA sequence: TGTGCCAGCAGCTTAGAGGCTAGCGGGAGAAGGGGCACAGATACGCAGTATTTT. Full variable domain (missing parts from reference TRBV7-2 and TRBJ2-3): GAGVSQSPSNKVTEKGKDVELRCDPISGHTALYWYRQSLGQGLEFLIYFQGNSAPDKSGLPSDRFSAERTGGSVSTLTIQRTQQEDSAVYLCASSLEASGRRGTDTQYFGPGTRLTVL.

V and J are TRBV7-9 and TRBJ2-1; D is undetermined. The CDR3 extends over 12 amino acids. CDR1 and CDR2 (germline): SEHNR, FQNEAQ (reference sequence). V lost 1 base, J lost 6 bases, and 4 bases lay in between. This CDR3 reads CASSLDGNEQFF. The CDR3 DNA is TGTGCCAGCAGCTTAGATGGCAATGAGCAGTTCTTC. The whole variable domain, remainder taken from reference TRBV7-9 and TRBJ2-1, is DTGVSQNPRHKITKRGQNVTFRCDPISEHNRLYWYRQTLGQGPEFLTYFQNEAQLEKSRLLSDRFSAERPKGSFSTLEIQRTEQGDSAMYLCASSLDGNEQFFGPGTRLTVL.

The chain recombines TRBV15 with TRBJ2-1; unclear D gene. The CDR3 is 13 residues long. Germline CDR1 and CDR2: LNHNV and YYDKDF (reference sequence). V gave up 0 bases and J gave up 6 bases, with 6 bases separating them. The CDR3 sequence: CATSRDLPNEQFF. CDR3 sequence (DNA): TGTGCCACCAGCAGAGATTTGCCCAATGAGCAGTTCTTC.

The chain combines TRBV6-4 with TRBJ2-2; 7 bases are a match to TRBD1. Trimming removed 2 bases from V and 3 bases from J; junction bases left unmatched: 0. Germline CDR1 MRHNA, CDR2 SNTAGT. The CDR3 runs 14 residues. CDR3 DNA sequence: TGTGCCAGCAGTGACGACAGGGACACCGGGGAGCTGTTTTTT. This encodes CASSDDRDTGELFF.

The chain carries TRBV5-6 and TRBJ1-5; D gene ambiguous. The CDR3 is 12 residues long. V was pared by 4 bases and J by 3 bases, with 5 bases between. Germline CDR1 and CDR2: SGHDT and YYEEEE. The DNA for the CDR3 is TGTGCCAGCAGCCAGTTCAATCAGCCCCAGCATTTT. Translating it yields CASSQFNQPQHF.

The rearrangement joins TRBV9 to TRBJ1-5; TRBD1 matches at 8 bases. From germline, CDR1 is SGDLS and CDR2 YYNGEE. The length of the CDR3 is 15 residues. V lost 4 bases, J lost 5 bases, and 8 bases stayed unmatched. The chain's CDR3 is CASSPGTGFDQPQHF. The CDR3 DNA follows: TGTGCCAGCAGCCCCGGGACAGGCTTTGATCAGCCCCAGCATTTT.

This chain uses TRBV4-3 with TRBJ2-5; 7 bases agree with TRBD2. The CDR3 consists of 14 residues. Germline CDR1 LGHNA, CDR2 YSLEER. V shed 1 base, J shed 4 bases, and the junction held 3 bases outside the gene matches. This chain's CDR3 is CASSQVGGSETQYF. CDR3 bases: TGCGCCAGCAGCCAAGTGGGAGGGTCAGAGACCCAGTACTTC.

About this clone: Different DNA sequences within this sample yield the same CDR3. This CDR3 reads CASSSLQGLNTEAFF. CDR3 bases: TGTGCCAGCAGCTCGCTTCAGGGATTGAACACTGAAGCTTTCTTT. This rearrangement joins TRBV5-4 to TRBJ1-1, with D possibly TRBD1 on 5 matching bases. Germline CDR1 is SGHNT and CDR2 is YYREEE (reference sequence). The CDR3 consists of 15 residues. Trimming pared 3 bases from V and 0 bases from J, leaving 12 bases between.

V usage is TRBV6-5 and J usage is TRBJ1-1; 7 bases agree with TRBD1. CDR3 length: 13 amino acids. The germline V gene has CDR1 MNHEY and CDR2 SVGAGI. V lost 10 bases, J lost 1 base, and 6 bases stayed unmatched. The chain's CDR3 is CATHRGENTEAFF. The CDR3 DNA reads TGTGCCACCCACAGGGGCGAGAACACTGAAGCTTTCTTT.

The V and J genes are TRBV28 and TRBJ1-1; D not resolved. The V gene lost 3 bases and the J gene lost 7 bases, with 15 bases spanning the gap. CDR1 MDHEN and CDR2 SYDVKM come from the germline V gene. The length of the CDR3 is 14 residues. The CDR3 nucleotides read TGTGCCAGCAGTTTTTGGCTCAGTCCCGATGAAGCTTTCTTT. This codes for CASSFWLSPDEAFF.

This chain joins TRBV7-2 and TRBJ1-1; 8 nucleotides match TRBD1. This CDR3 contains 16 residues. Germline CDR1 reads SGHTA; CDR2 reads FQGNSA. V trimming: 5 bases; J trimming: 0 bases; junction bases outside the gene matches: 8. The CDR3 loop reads CASSTTDRAMNTEAFF. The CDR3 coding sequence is TGTGCCAGCAGCACCACGGACAGGGCCATGAACACTGAAGCTTTCTTT.

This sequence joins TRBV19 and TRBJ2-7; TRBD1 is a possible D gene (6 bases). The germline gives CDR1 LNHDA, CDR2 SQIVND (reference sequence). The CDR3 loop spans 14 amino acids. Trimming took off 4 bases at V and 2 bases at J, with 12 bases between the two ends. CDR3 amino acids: CASSRTVGAYEQYF. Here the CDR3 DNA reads TGTGCCAGTAGTAGGACAGTGGGGGCCTACGAGCAGTACTTC.

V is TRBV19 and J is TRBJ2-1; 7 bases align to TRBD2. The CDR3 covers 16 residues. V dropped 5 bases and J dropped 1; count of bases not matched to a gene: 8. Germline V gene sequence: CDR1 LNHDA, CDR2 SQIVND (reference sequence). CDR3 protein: CASSASSGLSYNEQFF. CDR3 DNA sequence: TGTGCCAGTAGTGCTAGTAGCGGGCTTTCCTACAATGAGCAGTTCTTC.

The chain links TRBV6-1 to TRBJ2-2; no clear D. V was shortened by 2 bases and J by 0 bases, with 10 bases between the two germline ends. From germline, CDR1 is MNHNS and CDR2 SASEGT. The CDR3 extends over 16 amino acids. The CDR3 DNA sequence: TGTGCCAGCAGTGAACATGGCGGTGCGAACACCGGGGAGCTGTTTTTT. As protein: CASSEHGGANTGELFF.

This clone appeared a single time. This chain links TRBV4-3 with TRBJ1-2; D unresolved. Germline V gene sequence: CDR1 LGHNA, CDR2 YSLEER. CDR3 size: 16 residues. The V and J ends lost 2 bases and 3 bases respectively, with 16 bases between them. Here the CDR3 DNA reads TGCGCCAGCAGCCAAACCTTGGACCCCTGGGACTATGGCTACACCTTC. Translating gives CASSQTLDPWDYGYTF.

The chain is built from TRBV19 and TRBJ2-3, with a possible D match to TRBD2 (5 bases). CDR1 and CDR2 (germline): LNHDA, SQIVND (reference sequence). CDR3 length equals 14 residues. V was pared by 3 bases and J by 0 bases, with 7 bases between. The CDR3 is CASSMGGSTDTQYF. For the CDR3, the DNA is TGTGCCAGTAGTATGGGCGGGAGCACAGATACGCAGTATTTT.

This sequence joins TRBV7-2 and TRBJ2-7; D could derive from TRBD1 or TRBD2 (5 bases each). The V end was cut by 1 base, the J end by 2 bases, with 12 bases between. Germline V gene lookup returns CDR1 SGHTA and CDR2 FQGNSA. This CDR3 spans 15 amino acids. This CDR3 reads CASSLVGTQPYEQYF. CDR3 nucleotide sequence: TGTGCCAGCAGCTTAGTCGGGACCCAGCCCTACGAGCAGTACTTC.

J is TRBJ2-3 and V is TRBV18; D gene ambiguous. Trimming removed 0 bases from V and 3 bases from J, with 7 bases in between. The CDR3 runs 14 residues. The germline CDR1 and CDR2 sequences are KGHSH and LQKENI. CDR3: CASSPPVGTDTQYF. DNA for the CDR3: TGTGCCAGCTCACCACCGGTAGGAACAGATACGCAGTATTTT.

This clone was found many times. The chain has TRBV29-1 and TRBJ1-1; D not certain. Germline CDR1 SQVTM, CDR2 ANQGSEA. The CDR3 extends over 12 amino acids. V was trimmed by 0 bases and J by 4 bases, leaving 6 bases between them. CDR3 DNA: TGCAGCGTTGAAGATCCCTTCACTGAAGCTTTCTTT. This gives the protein CSVEDPFTEAFF.